Shown below are 32 T cell receptor beta chains from a single sample sequenced in a study of T cell changes during pregnancy in multiple sclerosis. Method: immunoSEQ multiplex PCR; TCRdb's copy keeps in-frame clones and lacks some. The sample includes around 40,000 clones, 90% to 95% seen only once; the top ten take approximately 8.3%. This sample comprised CD8+ T cells from peripheral blood mononuclear cells, obtained in the third trimester of pregnancy. The source of these receptors is a female donor with multiple sclerosis, enrolled in a pregnancy study.

This chain uses TRBV11-2 with TRBJ2-3; 8 bases line up with TRBD2. Trimming at V came to 5 bases and at J to 4 bases, leaving 11 bases not matched to a gene. This CDR3 has 16 residues. Per the germline V gene, CDR1 is SGHAT and CDR2 is FQNNGV. CDR3 sequence reads: CASSGERGLHSDTQYF. The CDR3 coding sequence is TGTGCCAGCAGCGGGGAGCGGGGGCTCCACTCAGATACGCAGTATTTT.

Concerning this clone itself: This CDR3 fails to terminate in the conserved phenylalanine or tryptophan, so it likely reflects a read error. No DNA is shown, since the ends of the CDR3 on it are uncertain; the CDR3 is the one TCRdb lists. The V call is TRBV1, the J call TRBJ1-1; the D segment call TRBD1 is taken from the table without a DNA check. TRBV1 constitutes a pseudogene. The length of the CDR3 is 10 amino acids, counting both ends. The CDR3 sequence is CTSSQEPARE.

CDR3 nucleotides: TGTGCCAGCAGCTTAGAACTATCGGGGGTAGAGACCCAGTACTTC. Translated, it gives CASSLELSGVETQYF. The chain joins TRBV11-2 to TRBJ2-5, with a tentative D call TRBD2 (6 bases). Trimming left V 0 bases short and J 4 bases short, with 12 bases between. Germline CDR1 reads SGHAT; CDR2 reads FQNNGV. This CDR3 has 15 residues.

The CDR3 reads CASSSGTPYGYTF. The CDR3 DNA reads TGTGCCAGCAGCTCTGGGACACCCTATGGCTACACCTTC. The chain combines TRBV7-6 with TRBJ1-2, with D possibly TRBD1 on 6 matching bases. This CDR3 is built from 13 residues. Germline V lookup: CDR1 SGHVS, CDR2 FNYEAQ. Deletions cut 4 bases from V and 4 bases from J, with 10 bases between.

This chain links TRBV11-2 with TRBJ1-4; D not certain. The V gene lost 3 bases and the J gene lost 8 bases, with 13 bases spanning the gap. Germline values: CDR1 SGHAT, CDR2 FQNNGV. The CDR3 has 14 residues. CDR3 amino acids: CASSLGSPTEKLFF. The CDR3 bases are TGTGCCAGCAGCTTGGGCAGCCCGACGGAAAAACTGTTTTTT. Full variable domain (outside the CDR3, taken from reference TRBV11-2 and TRBJ1-4): EAGVAQSPRYKIIEKRQSVAFWCNPISGHATLYWYQQILGQGPKLLIQFQNNGVVDDSQLPKDRFSAERLKGVDSTLKIQPAKLEDSAVYLCASSLGSPTEKLFFGSGTQLSVL.

CDR3 sequence: CASSSTGTSGKYGAGELFF. The CDR3 DNA reads TGTGCCAGCAGCTCGACCGGGACTAGCGGCAAATATGGGGCCGGGGAGCTGTTTTTT. This chain links TRBV11-2 with TRBJ2-2, with 11 bases aligning to TRBD2. After removal of 4 bases from V and 6 bases from J, the junction contained 16 bases not matched to a gene. CDR3 length: 19 residues. CDR1 SGHAT and CDR2 FQNNGV come from the germline V gene.

The CDR3 region is CASSVEGQGNEQFF. DNA of the CDR3: TGTGCCAGCAGCGTTGAGGGACAGGGCAATGAGCAGTTCTTC. The gene calls are TRBV9 and TRBJ2-1; 9 bases agree with TRBD1. Trimming took 2 bases from V and 6 from J; bases not matched to a gene: 3. The CDR3 consists of 14 residues. Looked up from germline, CDR1 is SGDLS and CDR2 is YYNGEE.

V usage is TRBV5-6 and J usage is TRBJ1-5, with D perhaps matching TRBD1 (5 bases). V shed 0 bases and J shed 0 bases, with 10 bases lying between them. CDR1 is SGHDT and CDR2 is YYEEEE in the germline V gene. The CDR3 has 16 residues. The CDR3 sequence is CASSLAGGYSNQPQHF. In DNA form, the CDR3 reads TGTGCCAGCAGCTTGGCGGGGGGTTATAGCAATCAGCCCCAGCATTTT.

V and J are TRBV25-1 and TRBJ1-5; 7 nucleotides agree with TRBD1. Germline assignment: CDR1 MGHDK and CDR2 SYGVNS. The V segment lost 8 bases and the J segment 7 bases; nucleotides outside the gene matches: 20. The CDR3 has 17 residues. DNA for the CDR3: TGTGCCAGCGATCCCAAGGGGGCTGGGACCAAAATGCAGCCCCAGCATTTT. Translating gives CASDPKGAGTKMQPQHF.

This chain joins TRBV2 and TRBJ2-7; D is unresolved. The CDR3 contains 13 residues. Germline V gives CDR1 SNHLY, CDR2 FYNNEI. V shed 5 bases and J shed 2 bases, with 10 bases lying between them. The CDR3 region has the DNA TGTGCCAGCAGTTCCAGTGAAACCTACGAGCAGTACTTC. Its translation is CASSSSETYEQYF.

This rearrangement joins TRBV9 to TRBJ2-7, with D possibly TRBD2 on 7 matching bases. There are 14 residues in the CDR3. Trimming removed 4 bases at V and 6 bases at J, with 17 bases between. Germline CDR1 SGDLS, CDR2 YYNGEE. CDR3 in amino acids: CASSPGGPLSEQYF. The CDR3 DNA reads TGTGCCAGCAGCCCCGGGGGGCCCTTGAGCGAGCAGTACTTC.

The chain is built from TRBV9 and TRBJ2-3, with 10 nucleotides matching TRBD2. The CDR3 is 17 amino acids. J gave up 2 bases and V 3 bases, and 9 bases lay outside the gene matches. Germline CDR1 and CDR2: SGDLS and YYNGEE. Here the CDR3 DNA reads TGTGCCAGCAGCGCCCATTTAGCGGGGGGACCCACAGATACGCAGTATTTT. Translating gives CASSAHLAGGPTDTQYF.

This sequence joins TRBV5-1 and TRBJ1-3; unclear D gene. With 0 bases removed from V and 4 bases from J, the gap between germline ends came to 5 bases. Looked up from germline, CDR1 is SGHRS and CDR2 is YFSETQ. The CDR3 has 13 amino acids. The CDR3 loop is CASSLDGGNTIYF. For the CDR3, the DNA is TGCGCCAGCAGCTTGGACGGGGGAAACACCATATATTTT.

The chain combines TRBV25-1 with TRBJ2-5; 9 bases fit TRBD1. The trim removed 5 bases at V and 5 bases at J, leaving 3 bases unmatched. The length of the CDR3 is 13 residues. Per germline, CDR1 MGHDK and CDR2 SYGVNS. DNA of the CDR3: TGTGCCAGCAGTTTAGGACAGGGGGAGACCCAGTACTTC. Its protein product is CASSLGQGETQYF.

This chain links TRBV25-1 with TRBJ2-3; 7 bases are shared with TRBD2. The CDR3 runs to 14 residues. V gave up 3 bases and J gave up 1 base; unmatched junction bases: 1. Germline values: CDR1 MGHDK, CDR2 SYGVNS. CDR3 sequence reads: CASSEGGGTDTQYF. Here the CDR3 DNA reads TGTGCCAGCAGTGAGGGGGGGGGCACAGATACGCAGTATTTT.

The chain combines TRBV5-6 with TRBJ2-7, with a weak D call TRBD1 (5 bases). The CDR3 runs 13 residues. The V gene lost 0 bases and the J gene lost 5 bases, with 9 bases spanning the gap. Per germline, CDR1 SGHDT and CDR2 YYEEEE. CDR3 in amino acids: CASSLGRVHEQYF. CDR3 bases: TGTGCCAGCAGCTTGGGCAGGGTCCACGAGCAGTACTTC.

The V and J genes are TRBV6-6 and TRBJ2-1, with 8 bases identical to TRBD1. The CDR3 extends over 13 amino acids. Unmatched junction bases numbered 4, after V lost 6 bases and J lost 6 bases. The germline V gene has CDR1 MNHNY and CDR2 SVGAGI (reference sequence). CDR3 nucleotides: TGTGCCAGCAGCCTAACAGGGGGCAATGAGCAGTTCTTC. Translated, it gives CASSLTGGNEQFF.

The V and J genes are TRBV9 and TRBJ2-1; 9 nucleotides align to TRBD1. The CDR3 spans 16 residues. Losses at the gene ends were 4 bases for V and 10 bases for J; bases not matched to a gene: 15. In germline, CDR1 is SGDLS, CDR2 YYNGEE. CDR3 sequence (DNA): TGTGCCAGCAGCCCTAGGACAGGGGAGTCTTCTAGCGAGCAGTTCTTC. This gives the protein CASSPRTGESSSEQFF.

The genes are TRBV5-6 and TRBJ2-7; 7 nucleotides match TRBD2. V gave up 2 bases and J gave up 3 bases; unmatched junction bases: 2. This CDR3 contains 13 residues. CDR1 and CDR2 (germline): SGHDT, YYEEEE. CDR3 nucleotides: TGTGCCAGCAGCTTTGGGGAGGGCTACGAGCAGTACTTC. Its translation is CASSFGEGYEQYF.

The genes are TRBV30 and TRBJ1-2; the D is unclear. Deletions cut 0 bases from V and 6 bases from J, with 8 bases between. This CDR3 spans 12 amino acids. The germline CDR1 and CDR2 sequences are GTSNPN and SVGIG (reference sequence). CDR3 amino acids: CAWSVRGHGYTF. CDR3 coding DNA: TGTGCCTGGAGTGTACGAGGGCATGGCTACACCTTC. The entire variable domain, with the rest obtained from reference TRBV30 and TRBJ1-2, is as follows: SQTIHQWPATLVQPVGSPLSLECTVEGTSNPNLYWYRQAAGRGLQLLFYSVGIGQISSEVPQNLSASRPQDRQFILSSKKLLLSDSGFYLCAWSVRGHGYTFGSGTRLTVV.

The chain joins TRBV4-1 to TRBJ2-3; 7 positions agree with TRBD2. From germline, CDR1 is MGHRA and CDR2 YSYEKL. J lost 5 bases, V lost 1 base, and 9 bases had no gene match. CDR3 length: 16 amino acids. In DNA form, the CDR3 reads TGCGCCAGCAGCCAAGGCGCGGGGGAGAGTGGAGATACGCAGTATTTT. Translating it yields CASSQGAGESGDTQYF.

This sequence joins TRBV14 and TRBJ2-7, with D unclear. V dropped 0 bases and J dropped 3 bases, with 9 bases sitting between them. Germline values: CDR1 SGHDN, CDR2 FVKESK. The CDR3 runs 14 residues. The CDR3 DNA is TGTGCCAGCAGCCAAGAGCCCTCCAGCTACGAGCAGTACTTC. This gives the protein CASSQEPSSYEQYF.

This chain uses TRBV19 with TRBJ2-7, with 11 bases matching TRBD1. Germline CDR1 is LNHDA and CDR2 is SQIVND (reference sequence). Losses at the gene ends were 6 bases for V and 6 bases for J; bases not matched to a gene: 7. CDR3 length: 14 residues. The CDR3 spells CASSSGTGGFEQYF. The DNA for the CDR3 is TGTGCCAGTAGCTCCGGGACAGGGGGGTTCGAGCAGTACTTC.

V and J are TRBV6-1 and TRBJ2-1; 8 bases agree with TRBD2. The J segment lost 2 bases and the V segment lost 1 base, leaving 1 base of the junction unmatched. The CDR3 is made up of 15 amino acids. Germline V gives CDR1 MNHNS, CDR2 SASEGT. This chain's CDR3 is CASSEGGGTYNEQFF. The CDR3 nucleotides are TGTGCCAGCAGTGAAGGCGGGGGGACCTACAATGAGCAGTTCTTC.

The CDR3, as DNA: TGTGCCAGCAGCTTTTCTAGCGGGGGTTCTTACAATGAGCAGTTCTTC. The encoded protein is CASSFSSGGSYNEQFF. The chain links TRBV13 to TRBJ2-1; 10 positions match TRBD2. CDR1 and CDR2 from the germline V gene are PRHDT and FYEKMQ (reference sequence). The CDR3 contains 16 residues. V shed 3 bases, J shed 4 bases, and the junction held 6 bases outside the gene matches.

This rearrangement joins TRBV27 to TRBJ2-3, with 8 bases aligning to TRBD2. V dropped 3 bases and J dropped 6; count of bases not matched to a gene: 8. The CDR3 has 15 amino acids. The germline CDR1 and CDR2 sequences are MNHEY and SMNVEV (reference sequence). The CDR3 is CASSLGVAGPDTQYF. The CDR3 DNA follows: TGTGCCAGCAGTTTGGGAGTAGCGGGGCCGGATACGCAGTATTTT.

The chain uses TRBV11-2 and TRBJ2-1; D unclear. Germline V CDR1 and CDR2: SGHAT, FQNNGV. The CDR3 runs to 13 residues. The V end lost 0 bases, the J end lost 5 bases, and 5 bases lay between the germline ends. CDR3 amino acids: CASSLESDNEQFF. DNA of the CDR3: TGTGCCAGCAGCTTAGAGTCAGACAATGAGCAGTTCTTC.

The V gene is TRBV30, the J gene TRBJ1-1; 10 positions match TRBD1. Germline V gives CDR1 GTSNPN, CDR2 SVGIG (reference sequence). V shed 0 bases, J shed 3 bases, and the junction held 4 bases outside the gene matches. The CDR3 runs 15 residues. CDR3 nucleotide sequence: TGTGCCTGGAGTGTGATTGGGACAGGGGACACTGAAGCTTTCTTT. Translated, it gives CAWSVIGTGDTEAFF.

The chain couples TRBV13 to TRBJ1-1; D perhaps matches TRBD1 (6 bases). Germline CDR1 and CDR2: PRHDT and FYEKMQ (reference sequence). The CDR3 covers 15 residues. Deletions cut 4 bases from V and 0 bases from J, with 12 bases between. CDR3 nucleotide sequence: TGTGCCAGCAGCTCCGGACAGCTCATGAACACTGAAGCTTTCTTT. This gives the protein CASSSGQLMNTEAFF.

The CDR3 nucleotides are TGTGCCAGCAGCCCCCGGGGAGGCGGTGGCTACACCTTC. Protein: CASSPRGGGGYTF. The rearrangement joins TRBV13 to TRBJ1-2; D not resolved. Trimming removed 5 bases at V and 7 bases at J, with 14 bases between. Germline CDR1 PRHDT, CDR2 FYEKMQ (reference sequence). The CDR3 spans 13 residues.

In this sample, this clone turned up a few times. The rearrangement links TRBV9 to TRBJ2-3; 8 positions match TRBD1. Germline assignment: CDR1 SGDLS and CDR2 YYNGEE. The CDR3 extends over 17 amino acids. V was clipped by 0 bases and J by 5 bases; unmatched bases: 11. The CDR3 DNA is TGTGCCAGCAGCGTAGGACAGGGGCTCGACTTACAAGATACGCAGTATTTT. Residues: CASSVGQGLDLQDTQYF.

The gene calls are TRBV5-1 and TRBJ1-5; D remains ambiguous. Germline CDR1 and CDR2: SGHRS and YFSETQ. The length of the CDR3 is 14 residues. Trimming pared 6 bases from V and 0 bases from J, leaving 10 bases between. CDR3: CASIRTYSNQPQHF. The CDR3 DNA is TGCGCCAGCATCCGAACTTATAGCAATCAGCCCCAGCATTTT.